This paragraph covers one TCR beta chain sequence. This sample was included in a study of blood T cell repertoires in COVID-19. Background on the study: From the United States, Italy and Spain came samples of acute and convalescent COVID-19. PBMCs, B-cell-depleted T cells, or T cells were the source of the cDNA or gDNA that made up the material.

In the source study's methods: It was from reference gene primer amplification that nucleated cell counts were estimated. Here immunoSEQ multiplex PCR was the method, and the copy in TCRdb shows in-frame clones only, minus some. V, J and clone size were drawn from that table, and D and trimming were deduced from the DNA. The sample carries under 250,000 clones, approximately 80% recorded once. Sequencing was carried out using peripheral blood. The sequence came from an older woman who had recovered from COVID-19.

In DNA form, the CDR3 reads TGTGCCAGCAGCCAAGAAACTGGGGACAGGGGAGGTTACGAGCAGTACTTC. Translating it yields CASSQETGDRGGYEQYF. The genes are TRBV14 and TRBJ2-7; 10 bases fit TRBD1. V was clipped by 0 bases and J by 4 bases; unmatched bases: 9. This CDR3 has 17 residues. The germline V gene has CDR1 SGHDN and CDR2 FVKESK.